What follows is one TCR beta chain and its context. The antigen is not known. The data are from a study of blood T cells in healthy people across ages. Study-level results: Compared with aged donors, long-lived donors showed fewer expanded clones, suggesting selection. It was held that diversity estimates obtained from one million T cells represented underestimates. Using unsorted PBMCs precluded a conclusive naive versus antigen-experienced comparison.

The V gene lost 5 bases and the J gene lost 0 bases, with 16 bases spanning the gap. There are 16 residues in the CDR3. Through a sample-barcoded 5' primer and a J-beta primer mix, a second PCR was run for roughly 6 to 11 cycles. TCRdb recomputed calls from the 5' RACE reads with MiXCR, one row per CDR3 protein. This sample has about 1.8 million distinct CDR3 sequences, with around half found just once. This receptor was obtained from a woman in her forties in good health. The rearrangement links TRBV12-3 or TRBV12-4 to TRBJ2-5; D is uncertain. Sequenced: blood. This chain's CDR3 is CASSGSPTAYQETQYF. CDR3 DNA: TGTGCCAGCAGTGGAAGTCCCACTGCGTACCAAGAGACCCAGTACTTC.